This paragraph reports one T cell receptor (beta chain). V lost 6 bases and J lost 5, with 11 bases in between. The CDR3 spans 11 residues. Germline V gene data show CDR1 as DFQATT and CDR2 as SNEGSKA (reference sequence). The data were taken from a study of blood T cell repertoires in COVID-19. Turning to the study itself: Sources were T cells, B-cell-depleted T cells, or PBMCs; the material itself was cDNA or gDNA.

The data were produced by immunoSEQ multiplex PCR, yet TCRdb's version contains in-frame clones alone and is incomplete. This sample has over 75,000 clones, with 65% to 85% found just once. The TCR was taken from a woman older than 75 with active or convalescent COVID-19. The sample comprised peripheral blood. This chain links TRBV20-1 with TRBJ2-7; possible D gene TRBD1, 6 bases. The CDR3 sequence: CSAVRGNEQYF. The DNA for the CDR3 is TGCAGTGCGGTTAGGGGGAACGAGCAGTACTTC.